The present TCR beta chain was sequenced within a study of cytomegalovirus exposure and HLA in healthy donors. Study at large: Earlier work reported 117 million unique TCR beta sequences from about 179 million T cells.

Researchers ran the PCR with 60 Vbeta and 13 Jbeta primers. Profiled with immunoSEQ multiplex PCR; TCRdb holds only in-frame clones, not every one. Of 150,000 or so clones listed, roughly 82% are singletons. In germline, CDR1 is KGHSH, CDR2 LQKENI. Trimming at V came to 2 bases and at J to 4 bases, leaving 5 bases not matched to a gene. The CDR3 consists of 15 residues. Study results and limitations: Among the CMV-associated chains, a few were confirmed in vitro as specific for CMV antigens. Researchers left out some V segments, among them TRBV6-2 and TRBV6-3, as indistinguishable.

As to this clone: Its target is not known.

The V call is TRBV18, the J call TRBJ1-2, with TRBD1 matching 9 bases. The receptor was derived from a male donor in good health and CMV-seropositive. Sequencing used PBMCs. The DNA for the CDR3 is TGTGCCAGCTCACCAACAGGGGGCGAGATCTATGGCTACACCTTC. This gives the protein CASSPTGGEIYGYTF.